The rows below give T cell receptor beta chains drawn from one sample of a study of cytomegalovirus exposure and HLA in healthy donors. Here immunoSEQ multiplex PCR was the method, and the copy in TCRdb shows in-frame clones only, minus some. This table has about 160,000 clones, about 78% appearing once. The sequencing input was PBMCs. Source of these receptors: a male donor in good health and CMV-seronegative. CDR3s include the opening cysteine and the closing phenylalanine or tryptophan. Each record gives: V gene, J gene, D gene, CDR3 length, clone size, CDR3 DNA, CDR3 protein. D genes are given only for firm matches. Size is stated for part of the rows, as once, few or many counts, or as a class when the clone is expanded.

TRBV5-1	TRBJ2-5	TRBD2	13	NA	TGCGCCAGCAGCTTGCAGGGAGGGGAGACCCAGTACTTC	CASSLQGGETQYF
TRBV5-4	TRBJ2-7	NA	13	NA	TGTGCCAGCAGCTCAGACCAGGACTACGAGCAGTACTTC	CASSSDQDYEQYF
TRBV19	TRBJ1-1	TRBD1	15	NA	TGTGCCAGTAGCCTGACAGGGGCCCTGAACACTGAAGCTTTCTTT	CASSLTGALNTEAFF
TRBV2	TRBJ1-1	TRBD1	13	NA	TGTGCCAGCAGGTACAGGGGGAACACTGAAGCTTTCTTT	CASRYRGNTEAFF
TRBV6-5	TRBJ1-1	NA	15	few	TGTGCCAGCAGTTGGTCCGGGTCTAGCCCCACTGAAGCTTTCTTT	CASSWSGSSPTEAFF
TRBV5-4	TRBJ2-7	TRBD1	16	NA	TGTGCCAGCAGCGCCAAACAGGGGGCTGGTTCCTACGAGCAGTACTTC	CASSAKQGAGSYEQYF
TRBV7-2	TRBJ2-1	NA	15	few	TGTGCCAGCAGCTTAGTTAGGACATACCACAATGAGCAGTTCTTC	CASSLVRTYHNEQFF
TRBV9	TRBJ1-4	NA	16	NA	TGTGCCAGCACCCCCGGGGGACGATCTCGCGATGAAAAACTGTTTTTT	CASTPGGRSRDEKLFF
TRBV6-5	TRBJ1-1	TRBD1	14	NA	TGTGCCAGCAGTTACGGTCAGGGGGTGACTGAAGCTTTCTTT	CASSYGQGVTEAFF
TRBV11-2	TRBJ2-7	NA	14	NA	TGTGCCAGCAGCTTAGTGCGCGGTTCCTACGAGCAGTACTTC	CASSLVRGSYEQYF
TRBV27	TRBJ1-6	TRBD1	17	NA	TGTGCCAGCAGGCATGGGGCGGGGACAGGGAATAATTCACCCCTCCACTTT	CASRHGAGTGNNSPLHF
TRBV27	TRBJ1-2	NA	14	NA	TGTGCCAGCAGTCAGACGACAGGCGGGAGTGGCTACACCTTC	CASSQTTGGSGYTF
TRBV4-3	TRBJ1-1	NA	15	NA	TGCGCCAGCAGCCAAGAGCCGGCTGGCGGCTCTGAAGCTTTCTTT	CASSQEPAGGSEAFF
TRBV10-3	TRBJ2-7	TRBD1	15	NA	TGTGCCATTCATATTCGCACAGGGGACCAATACGAGCAGTACTTC	CAIHIRTGDQYEQYF
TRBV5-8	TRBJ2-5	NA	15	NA	TGTGCCAGCAGCTTGCCTGGGGGCTCGGGAGAGACCCAGTACTTC	CASSLPGGSGETQYF
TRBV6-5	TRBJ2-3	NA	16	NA	TGTGCCAGCAGTTACTCGGGTCAGGGCGGCACAGATACGCAGTATTTT	CASSYSGQGGTDTQYF
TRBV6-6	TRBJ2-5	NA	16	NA	TGTGCCAGCAGTTACTCGAGCTTGTACAGTCAAGAGACCCAGTACTTC	CASSYSSLYSQETQYF
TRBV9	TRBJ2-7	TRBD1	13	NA	TGTGCCAGGGTGGACAGGGGGCTTCACGAGCAGTACTTC	CARVDRGLHEQYF
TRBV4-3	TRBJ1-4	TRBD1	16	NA	TGCGCCAGCAGCCAGCTGCTACAGACAGGGAATGAAAAACTGTTTTTT	CASSQLLQTGNEKLFF
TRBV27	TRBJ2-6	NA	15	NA	TGTGCCAGCAGTTTATTAGCCTCTGGGGCCAACGTCCTGACTTTC	CASSLLASGANVLTF
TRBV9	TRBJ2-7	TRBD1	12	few	TGTGCCAGCAGCAGACAGGGTTACGAGCAGTACTTC	CASSRQGYEQYF
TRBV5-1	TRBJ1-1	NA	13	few	TGCGCCAGCAGCTTGAGAGGGGGCACTGAAGCTTTCTTT	CASSLRGGTEAFF
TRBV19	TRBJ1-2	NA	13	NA	TGTGCCAGTAGTATCCAAGGGGTCGATGGCTACACCTTC	CASSIQGVDGYTF
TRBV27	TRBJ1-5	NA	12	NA	TGTGCCAGCAGTTCCCTGATGGGCCCCCAGCATTTT	CASSSLMGPQHF
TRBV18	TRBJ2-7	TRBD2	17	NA	TGTGCCAGCTCATCGGGACTAGCGGGGGTAAGAGTATACGAGCAGTACTTC	CASSSGLAGVRVYEQYF
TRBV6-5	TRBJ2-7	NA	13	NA	TGTGCCAGCAGTTACTCGACGCTGGGCGAGCAGTACTTC	CASSYSTLGEQYF
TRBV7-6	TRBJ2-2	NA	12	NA	TGTGCCAGCAGCCACCAGTCCGGGGAGCTGTTTTTT	CASSHQSGELFF
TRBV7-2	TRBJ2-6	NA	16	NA	TGTGCCAGCAGCTCCCATTCAGGTGCTGGGGCCAACGTCCTGACTTTC	CASSSHSGAGANVLTF
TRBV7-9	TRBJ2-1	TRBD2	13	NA	TGTGCCAGCAGCCGGACTAGCGGGGAAGAGCAGTTCTTC	CASSRTSGEEQFF
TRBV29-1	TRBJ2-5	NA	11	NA	TGCAGCGTTGGCAGGGTAGAGACCCAGTACTTC	CSVGRVETQYF
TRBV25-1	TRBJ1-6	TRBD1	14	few	TGTGCCAGCAGTGTGACAGGGTCCAATTCACCCCTCCACTTT	CASSVTGSNSPLHF
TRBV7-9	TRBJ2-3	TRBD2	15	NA	TGTGCCAGCAGCCCACTAGCGGGGAGGGGAGATACGCAGTATTTT	CASSPLAGRGDTQYF
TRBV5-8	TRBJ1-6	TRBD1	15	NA	TGTGCCAGCAGCCGGGGACAGGGGCGGAATTCACCCCTCCACTTT	CASSRGQGRNSPLHF
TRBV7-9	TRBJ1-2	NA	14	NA	TGTGCCAGCAGCTTAGTCGGGGAGGGGTATGGCTACACCTTC	CASSLVGEGYGYTF
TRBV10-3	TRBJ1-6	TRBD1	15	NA	TGTGCCATCGGAAGGACAGGGGGCACGAATTCACCCCTCCACTTT	CAIGRTGGTNSPLHF
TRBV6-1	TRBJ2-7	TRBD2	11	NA	TGTGCCAGCAGTGAAGTGGGAGGGCGACACTTC	CASSEVGGRHF
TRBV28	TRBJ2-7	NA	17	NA	TGTGCCAGCAGTACAATACAGGGTTCCTCCGTAACTAACGAGCAGTACTTC	CASSTIQGSSVTNEQYF
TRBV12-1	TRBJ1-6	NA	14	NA	TGTGCCAGCAGCATACGGACAGGGGAAGTTGGCCTCCACTTT	CASSIRTGEVGLHF
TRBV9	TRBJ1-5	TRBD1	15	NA	TGTGCCAGCAGCGTACAGGGGGATGGAAGTCAGCCCCAGCATTTT	CASSVQGDGSQPQHF
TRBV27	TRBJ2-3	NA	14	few	TGTGCCAGCAGTCCTAGCGCAGGCACAGATACGCAGTATTTT	CASSPSAGTDTQYF
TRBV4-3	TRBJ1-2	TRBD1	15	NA	TGCGCCAGCAGCCAACCGGGACAGGGTACGGAAGGCTACACCTTC	CASSQPGQGTEGYTF
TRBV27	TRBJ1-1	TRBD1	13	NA	TGTGCCAGCAGTAAGACAGGGGGCACTGAAGCTTTCTTT	CASSKTGGTEAFF
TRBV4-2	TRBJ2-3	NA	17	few	TGTGCCAGCAGCCAAGATTCGCGAGGGGGGGCCACAGATACGCAGTATTTT	CASSQDSRGGATDTQYF
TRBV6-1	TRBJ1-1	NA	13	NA	TGTGCCAGCAGGACCGGGGGGCGCCTACAAGCTTTCTTT	CASRTGGRLQAFF
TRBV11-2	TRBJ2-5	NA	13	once	TGTGCCAGCAGCACGGACAGACAAGAGACCCAGTACTTC	CASSTDRQETQYF
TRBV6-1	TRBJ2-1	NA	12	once	TGTGCCAGCAGTGAAGCCGGCAATGAGCAGTTCTTC	CASSEAGNEQFF
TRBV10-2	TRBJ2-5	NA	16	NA	TGCGCCAGCAGTGCAATCGGACTACTAAACCAAGAGACCCAGTACTTC	CASSAIGLLNQETQYF
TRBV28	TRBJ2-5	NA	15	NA	TGTGCCAGCTTTGGGCCGGGGGTGGGCCAAGAGACCCAGTACTTC	CASFGPGVGQETQYF
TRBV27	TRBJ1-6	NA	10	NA	TGTGCCAGCACAGATTCACCCCTCCACTTT	CASTDSPLHF